The 24 T cell receptor beta chains presented below share a single source sample, sequenced in a study of T-cell memory formation after mild COVID-19. TCRdb recomputed calls from the 5' RACE reads with MiXCR, one row per CDR3 protein. This sample has approximately 180,000 distinct CDR3 sequences; 15% to 20% occur once, and the top ten carry just over 2%. Sequences were obtained from PBMCs or a T cell subset sorted from them (not recorded which). These TCRs come from an adult woman who had mild COVID-19 (a few samples of this study predate the infection). Cell type and time point are not known.

This clonotype appeared a few times. The chain carries TRBV14 and TRBJ2-1; no firm D call. Germline CDR1 reads SGHDN; CDR2 reads FVKESK. V lost 2 bases and J lost 6, with 8 bases in between. The CDR3 totals 13 residues. CDR3 amino acids: CASSQNLGNEQFF. The CDR3 DNA reads as TGTGCCAGCAGCCAAAATCTAGGCAATGAGCAGTTCTTC.

Many counts were recorded for this clonotype. The chain links TRBV20-1 to TRBJ2-2; 7 nucleotides line up with TRBD2. There are 15 residues in the CDR3. The ends lost 5 bases at V and 4 bases at J; junction bases unmatched: 10. The V gene's germline CDR1 is DFQATT and CDR2 SNEGSKA (reference sequence). As DNA, the CDR3 is TGCAGTGCTCGACCTAGCGGAGCCGGCACCGGGGAGCTGTTTTTT. Amino acid sequence: CSARPSGAGTGELFF.

This clonotype was counted between two and nine times. The genes are TRBV20-1 and TRBJ1-6, with TRBD1 as a possible D gene (6 bases). The CDR3 spans 13 residues. Germline V lookup: CDR1 DFQATT, CDR2 SNEGSKA (reference sequence). The V and J ends lost 3 bases and 14 bases respectively, with 17 bases between them. CDR3 DNA: TGCAGTGCTAGTAGGACAGTTCGGGAGACCCTCCACTTT. Translation: CSASRTVRETLHF.

This chain joins TRBV7-3 and TRBJ2-1; 9 nucleotides align to TRBD2. Germline values: CDR1 SGHTA, CDR2 FQGTGA. V shed 0 bases, J shed 3 bases, and the junction held 9 bases outside the gene matches. The CDR3 loop spans 18 amino acids. This chain's CDR3 is CASSLTSPTSGGYNEQFF. CDR3 in DNA: TGTGCCAGCAGCTTAACCTCCCCGACTAGCGGTGGCTACAATGAGCAGTTCTTC.

This clonotype has only a few counts. The chain couples TRBV25-1 to TRBJ2-5; perhaps TRBD1 as D (5 bases). This CDR3 contains 14 residues. CDR1 and CDR2 (germline): MGHDK, SYGVNS. The V and J ends lost 3 bases and 5 bases respectively, with 13 bases between them. Here the CDR3 reads CASSDRRAGETQYF. CDR3 sequence (DNA): TGTGCCAGCAGTGATCGAAGGGCAGGGGAGACCCAGTACTTC.

This clonotype appeared a few times. This chain connects TRBV6-5 to TRBJ2-1; D is undetermined. The germline V gene has CDR1 MNHEY and CDR2 SVGAGI. The V end lost 2 bases, the J end lost 4 bases, and 15 bases lay between the germline ends. The CDR3 runs 16 residues. The DNA for the CDR3 is TGTGCCAGCAGTTACCGACCGGATTCGATGTACAATGAGCAGTTCTTC. The encoded protein is CASSYRPDSMYNEQFF.

This clonotype has a handful of counts. This sequence joins TRBV5-1 and TRBJ2-5, with 7 bases identical to TRBD2. The CDR3 has 15 residues. Per germline, CDR1 SGHRS and CDR2 YFSETQ. The trim removed 7 bases at V and 5 bases at J, leaving 14 bases unmatched. CDR3: CASGPGLTLGETQYF. The CDR3 bases are TGCGCCAGCGGTCCGGGACTAACTCTCGGGGAGACCCAGTACTTC.

By share, this clonotype ranks as large. The rearrangement joins TRBV4-3 to TRBJ1-1; a possible D gene is TRBD1 (5 bases). CDR3 length equals 13 residues. V gave up 2 bases and J gave up 8 bases, with 12 bases separating them. Germline V gene lookup returns CDR1 LGHNA and CDR2 YSLEER. This CDR3 reads CASSQPGGAEAFF. DNA of the CDR3: TGCGCCAGCAGCCAACCCGGGGGTGCCGAAGCTTTCTTT.

J is TRBJ1-3 and V is TRBV6-5, with a tentative D call TRBD1 (5 bases). Trimming took off 6 bases at V and 0 bases at J, with 9 bases between the two ends. Germline assignment: CDR1 MNHEY and CDR2 SVGAGI. The CDR3 loop spans 14 amino acids. The CDR3 DNA is TGTGCCAGCAGGACAGACTACTCTGGAAACACCATATATTTT. Its translation: CASRTDYSGNTIYF.

This clonotype has more than one count but fewer than ten. The chain links TRBV20-1 to TRBJ1-4; D not certain. The germline gives CDR1 DFQATT, CDR2 SNEGSKA (reference sequence). Trimming took 2 bases from V and 8 from J, leaving 15 bases between them. There are 14 residues in the CDR3. Written as DNA, the CDR3 is TGCAGTGCTAGACGTGGCACCGTTTACGAAAAACTGTTTTTT. Protein: CSARRGTVYEKLFF.

There are a few counts of this clonotype. The CDR3: CASSPTGGGGANVLTF. CDR3 DNA sequence: TGTGCCAGCAGCCCGACAGGGGGGGGAGGGGCCAACGTCCTGACTTTC. The chain is built from TRBV7-6 and TRBJ2-6, with 9 positions matching TRBD1. CDR3 length equals 16 residues. Germline V gives CDR1 SGHVS, CDR2 FNYEAQ. Trimming removed 5 bases from V and 4 bases from J; junction bases left unmatched: 6.

This clonotype was recorded a few times. DNA for the CDR3: TGTGCCAGCAGCCGCGGTGGGGGGACACAAGAGACCCAGTACTTC. It encodes CASSRGGGTQETQYF. The chain is built from TRBV12-3 or TRBV12-4 and TRBJ2-5, with D possibly being TRBD1 or TRBD2 (6 bases each). V gave up 6 bases and J gave up 2 bases, with 16 bases separating them. There are 15 residues in the CDR3.

This chain links TRBV3-1 with TRBJ1-4, with D possibly TRBD1 on 5 matching bases. V lost 0 bases, J lost 8 bases, and 10 bases lay in between. The CDR3 runs 14 residues. CDR1 LGHDT and CDR2 YNNKEL come from the germline V gene (reference sequence). Here the CDR3 DNA reads TGTGCCAGCAGCCAAGATCGGAGGGGAGAAAAACTGTTTTTT. As protein: CASSQDRRGEKLFF.

The rearrangement uses TRBV12-3 or TRBV12-4 and TRBJ2-4; 9 bases fit TRBD2. The trim removed 6 bases at V and 16 bases at J, leaving 10 bases unmatched. This CDR3 contains 12 residues. CDR3 sequence (DNA): TGTGCCAGCAGCCCTGGGACTAGCCTATCATACTTC. Protein: CASSPGTSLSYF.

This clonotype was detected a few times. This rearrangement joins TRBV7-2 to TRBJ1-1; unclear D gene. V lost 4 bases, J lost 1 base, and 10 bases lay in between. Germline CDR1 is SGHTA and CDR2 is FQGNSA. This CDR3 contains 14 residues. The CDR3 loop is CASSSTARNTEAFF. The DNA of the CDR3 is TGTGCCAGCAGCTCCACAGCGAGGAACACTGAAGCTTTCTTT.

The chain has TRBV6-5 and TRBJ1-2; D not certain. Germline CDR1 MNHEY, CDR2 SVGAGI. The CDR3 is 13 residues long. Trimming removed 2 bases at V and 8 bases at J, with 12 bases between. The CDR3 nucleotides are TGTGCCAGCAGTTACGCGGCAGCTGGGGGCTACACCTTC. Amino acid sequence: CASSYAAAGGYTF.

This clonotype was found a few times. The chain carries TRBV5-4 and TRBJ2-1; 14 bases agree with TRBD2. The CDR3 contains 19 residues. Germline V CDR1 and CDR2: SGHNT, YYREEE (reference sequence). V shed 5 bases and J 0 bases; nucleotides not matched to a gene: 10. In DNA form, the CDR3 reads TGTGCCAGCAGGCCTGGAGGGACTAGCGGGGGCCTCTCCTACAATGAGCAGTTCTTC. This translates into CASRPGGTSGGLSYNEQFF.

This clonotype was seen only a few times. V and J are TRBV5-1 and TRBJ2-3; 9 bases are shared with TRBD2. Trimming removed 4 bases from V and 1 base from J; junction bases left unmatched: 4. Per germline, CDR1 SGHRS and CDR2 YFSETQ. The CDR3 covers 15 residues. The CDR3 loop reads CASSLAGWGTDTQYF. DNA of the CDR3: TGCGCCAGCAGCCTAGCGGGATGGGGCACAGATACGCAGTATTTT.

The V and J genes are TRBV19 and TRBJ2-5, with D perhaps TRBD2 (5 bases). Deletions cut 6 bases from V and 2 bases from J, with 10 bases between. CDR1 and CDR2 from the germline V gene are LNHDA and SQIVND (reference sequence). The CDR3 contains 13 residues. The CDR3 spells CASRRAVQETQYF. CDR3 DNA sequence: TGTGCCAGTAGGCGGGCTGTACAAGAGACCCAGTACTTC.

This clonotype was counted between two and nine times. The CDR3 DNA sequence: TGTGCCAGCAGATGGGGACGAACGGAGGGGAGAACTGAAGCTTTCTTT. Residues: CASRWGRTEGRTEAFF. The chain has TRBV6-5 and TRBJ1-1; D perhaps matches TRBD1 (5 bases). In germline, CDR1 is MNHEY, CDR2 SVGAGI. The CDR3 sequence is 16 residues long. Trimming removed 6 bases from V and 5 bases from J, with 22 bases in between.

This clonotype appeared a few times. This chain links TRBV5-1 with TRBJ2-2, with D perhaps TRBD1 (6 bases). From germline, CDR1 is SGHRS and CDR2 YFSETQ. Between the trimmed V and J ends, which lost 4 bases and 7 bases, there was a span of 17 bases. The CDR3 totals 15 residues. The CDR3 nucleotides read TGCGCCAGCAGCGGGGACATCACCGGGGTCGGGGAGCTGTTTTTT. It specifies CASSGDITGVGELFF.

The chain is built from TRBV5-5 and TRBJ1-1; no firm D call. V gave up 1 base and J gave up 0 bases, with 10 bases separating them. This CDR3 is built from 15 residues. Germline-derived CDR1 and CDR2 are SGHKS and YYEKEE (reference sequence). CDR3 in amino acids: CASSLRYSLNTEAFF. The CDR3 DNA sequence: TGTGCCAGCAGCTTGCGGTACAGCCTGAACACTGAAGCTTTCTTT.

This clonotype was seen ten or more times. This chain uses TRBV7-9 with TRBJ2-7; TRBD2 aligns across 11 bases. The V segment lost 5 bases and the J segment 2 bases; nucleotides outside the gene matches: 8. The CDR3 has 16 residues. CDR1 is SEHNR and CDR2 is FQNEAQ in the germline V gene (reference sequence). Written as DNA, the CDR3 is TGTGCCAGCAGCCCGATAGCGGGAGGGTGGACCTACGAGCAGTACTTC. Translation: CASSPIAGGWTYEQYF.

This chain uses TRBV20-1 with TRBJ2-7; 9 positions match TRBD2. The J segment lost 7 bases and the V segment lost 2 bases, leaving 9 bases of the junction unmatched. The CDR3 extends over 14 amino acids. Germline V gene sequence: CDR1 DFQATT, CDR2 SNEGSKA (reference sequence). CDR3 loop: CSARLAGPPGEQYF. CDR3 nucleotide sequence: TGCAGTGCTAGACTAGCGGGGCCCCCGGGGGAGCAGTACTTC.